A single sample is the source of the 11 T cell receptor beta chains below, sequenced in a study of T-cell reconstitution after alpha-beta-depleted transplantation in children. A TCRbeta library incorporating unique molecular identifiers was prepared. TCRdb reprocessed the PCR reads via MiXCR and lists one record per CDR3 protein. Of a few hundred thousand distinct CDR3 sequences listed, about 16% are singletons. The sample consisted of PBMCs, mostly from graft donor cells, taken 360 days after TCRalphabeta/CD19-depleted stem cell transplant. These receptors came from a boy under two years old who had a stem cell transplant for Wiskott-Aldrich syndrome, so the T cells may come from the graft donor.

In this sample, this clonotype turned up many times. This chain uses TRBV6-5 with TRBJ2-7, with TRBD1 identical over 9 bases. Germline lookup yields CDR1 MNHEY and CDR2 SVGAGI. CDR3 length: 14 amino acids. Losses at the gene ends were 5 bases for V and 0 bases for J; bases not matched to a gene: 2. The chain's CDR3 is CASSNRGRSYEQYF. The CDR3 nucleotides are TGTGCCAGCAGTAACAGGGGGCGCTCCTACGAGCAGTACTTC.

This clonotype was observed a handful of times. V usage is TRBV9 and J usage is TRBJ2-5; TRBD2 agrees at 8 bases. The CDR3 length is 16 residues. Germline V gene lookup returns CDR1 SGDLS and CDR2 YYNGEE. J gave up 2 bases and V 0 bases, and 6 bases lay outside the gene matches. CDR3 residues: CASSVGVAGKQETQYF. The DNA of the CDR3 is TGTGCCAGCAGCGTAGGTGTAGCGGGGAAACAAGAGACCCAGTACTTC. Looking up the rest from reference TRBV9 and TRBJ2-5 gives the full variable domain: DSGVTQTPKHLITATGQRVTLRCSPRSGDLSVYWYQQSLDQGLQFLIQYYNGEERAKGNILERFSAQQFPDLHSELNLSSLELGDSALYFCASSVGVAGKQETQYFGPGTRLLVL.

This chain connects TRBV13 to TRBJ1-1; 7 nucleotides agree with TRBD1. CDR1 and CDR2 (germline): PRHDT, FYEKMQ (reference sequence). This CDR3 comprises 16 residues. V lost 1 base and J lost 1; bases outside the gene matches: 6. CDR3 in DNA: TGTGCCAGCAGCTTAGTGACAGGGAGGCAGAACACTGAAGCTTTCTTT. Its protein product is CASSLVTGRQNTEAFF.

The rearrangement joins TRBV19 to TRBJ2-7; 9 positions agree with TRBD1. The CDR3 length is 13 residues. In germline, CDR1 is LNHDA, CDR2 SQIVND (reference sequence). The V gene end was trimmed by 5 bases and the J gene end by 5 bases; junction bases not matched to a gene: 4. CDR3 DNA: TGTGCCAGTAGTGACAGGACAGGGGACGAGCAGTACTTC. Translating it yields CASSDRTGDEQYF.

This clonotype came up a few times. The genes are TRBV25-1 and TRBJ2-1, with 7 bases that match TRBD1. V dropped 0 bases and J dropped 13; count of bases not matched to a gene: 6. The CDR3 loop spans 13 amino acids. Germline loops: CDR1 MGHDK, CDR2 SYGVNS. The CDR3 loop is CASSEYGTAAQFF. CDR3 coding DNA: TGTGCCAGCAGTGAATATGGGACAGCGGCCCAGTTCTTC.

J is TRBJ2-7 and V is TRBV29-1, with TRBD1 matching 7 bases. The CDR3 has 13 residues. Germline V gene lookup returns CDR1 SQVTM and CDR2 ANQGSEA. Trimming took 7 bases from V and 1 from J; bases not matched to a gene: 7. The CDR3 DNA sequence: TGCAGCGCCCAGGGACAGTTTTCCTACGAGCAGTACTTC. Translated: CSAQGQFSYEQYF.

This clonotype was recorded many times. This chain links TRBV5-1 with TRBJ2-1; 11 positions match TRBD2. Trimming at V came to 0 bases and at J to 2 bases, leaving 7 bases not matched to a gene. The CDR3 has 18 residues. Germline V lookup: CDR1 SGHRS, CDR2 YFSETQ. CDR3 in DNA: TGCGCCAGCAGCTTGGGGTTGCTGACTAGCGGGGCCTACAATGAGCAGTTCTTC. It specifies CASSLGLLTSGAYNEQFF.

The chain has TRBV4-1 and TRBJ1-2; TRBD1 matches 7 bases. Germline lookup yields CDR1 MGHRA and CDR2 YSYEKL. This CDR3 has 16 amino acids. The ends lost 1 base at V and 1 base at J; junction bases unmatched: 6. The DNA of the CDR3 is TGCGCCAGCAGCCAAGGGGGACAGCCTTTTAACTATGGCTACACCTTC. Residues: CASSQGGQPFNYGYTF.

The table lists this clonotype with a few counts. In DNA form, the CDR3 reads TGTGCCAGCAGTTCGTCCTATCCGGGACAGAAAAATGAGCAGTTCTTC. Protein product: CASSSSYPGQKNEQFF. The chain joins TRBV12-3 or TRBV12-4 to TRBJ2-1; 7 positions agree with TRBD1. The CDR3 is 16 amino acids. V gave up 4 bases and J gave up 7 bases; unmatched junction bases: 13.

The chain recombines TRBV20-1 with TRBJ2-4, with 8 bases fitting TRBD2. Germline CDR1 and CDR2: DFQATT and SNEGSKA (reference sequence). Unmatched junction bases numbered 7, after V lost 7 bases and J lost 5 bases. The CDR3 contains 13 residues. Here the CDR3 reads CSDSGLDENIQYF. Written as DNA, the CDR3 is TGCAGTGACTCGGGACTAGACGAAAACATTCAGTACTTC.

J is TRBJ2-1 and V is TRBV24-1; no definite D call. This CDR3 is built from 11 residues. V was cut by 3 bases and J by 10 bases, with 6 bases left in between. Germline loops: CDR1 KGHDR, CDR2 SFDVKD. CDR3 nucleotides: TGTGCCACCAGTGATCTTCGAGAGCAGTTCTTC. Amino acid sequence: CATSDLREQFF.